This TCR beta chain was sequenced during a study of T cells in Graves' hyperthyroidism and ophthalmopathy. On this clonotype: Its antigen is not known.

Trimming cost V 3 bases and J 6 bases; bases outside gene matches: 11. Germline loops: CDR1 GTSNPN, CDR2 SVGIG (reference sequence). The CDR3 loop spans 15 amino acids. Regions amplified from RNA transcripts were the TCR beta CDR3 regions. With the HTBI primer set, the TCR CDR3 went through a first round of RT-PCR. A single record per CDR3 protein comes from TCRdb applying MiXCR to the multiplex PCR reads. The sample includes a few hundred thousand distinct CDR3 sequences, roughly 25% seen only once; the top ten take 73%. Study findings and constraints: A model using 13 V-J features told ophthalmopathy apart from stable hyperthyroidism. Ophthalmopathy got predicted by the model a median approximately six months before its onset.

This receptor was identified in a man over 45 with Graves' hyperthyroidism. The specimen sequenced was blood. The rearrangement joins TRBV30 to TRBJ1-5; TRBD1 matches 7 bases. CDR3 sequence (DNA): TGTGCCTGGAGCTTTAAAGGGGGCCTTGGTCAGCCCCAGCATTTT. It translates to CAWSFKGGLGQPQHF.